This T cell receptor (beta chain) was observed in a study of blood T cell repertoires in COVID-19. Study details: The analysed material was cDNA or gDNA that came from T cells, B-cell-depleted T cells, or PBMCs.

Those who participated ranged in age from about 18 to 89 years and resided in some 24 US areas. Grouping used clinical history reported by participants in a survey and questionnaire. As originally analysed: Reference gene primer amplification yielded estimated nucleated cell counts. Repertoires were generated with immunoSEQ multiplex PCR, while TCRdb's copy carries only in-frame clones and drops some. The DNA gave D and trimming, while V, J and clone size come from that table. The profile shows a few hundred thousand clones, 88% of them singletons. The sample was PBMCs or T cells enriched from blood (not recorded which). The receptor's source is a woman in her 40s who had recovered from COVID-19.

The CDR3 DNA is TGTGCCAGCAGCCAAGTAACAGGGAGTAACTATGGCTACACCTTC. Translating gives CASSQVTGSNYGYTF. The gene calls are TRBV14 and TRBJ1-2; weak D call: TRBD1 (6 bases). CDR1 SGHDN and CDR2 FVKESK come from the germline V gene. The CDR3 consists of 15 residues. Trimming removed 1 base at V and 1 base at J, with 10 bases between.